These T cell receptor beta chains were read from a single sample in a study of long-term antiretroviral therapy in people with HIV. Data came from immunoSEQ multiplex PCR; TCRdb stores just in-frame clones and leaves some out. The sample contains roughly 29,000 clones, 90% to 95% of which appear only once. The sequences come from unsorted PBMCs, collected approximately 6.1 years after starting antiretroviral therapy. The source is a man aged 25-45 years with HIV. Each CDR3 is given without its conserved first and last residue.

>TRBJ2-5|TRBV5-4
ASSLAVGQGETQY
>TRBJ2-2|TRBV6-6
ASRDPAGGGPGELF
>TRBJ2-5|TRBV15
ATSRDAGGGEQY
>TRBJ2-7|TRBV28
ASSVPQGAGSYEQY
>TRBJ2-6|TRBV7-9
ASSLGHFSGANVLT
>TRBJ1-2|TRBV5-6
ASSFSGVNYGYT
>TRBJ2-1|TRBV6-6
ASSYSSGRTVDEQF
>TRBJ2-1|TRBV29-1
SVEAAGLTSYNEQF
>TRBJ1-1|TRBV5-4
ASTPGRGRVTEAF
>TRBJ2-1|TRBV5-5
ASSWGLPPNEQF
>TRBJ2-1|TRBV5-1
ASSPALVGNEQF
>TRBJ2-3|TRBV10-3
AIGVLAGATDTQY
>TRBJ2-7|TRBV2
ASSGAGDEQY
>TRBJ1-5|TRBV5-1
ASSLAGGNQPQH
>TRBJ1-2|TRBV29-1
SVYERGGYT
>TRBJ2-1|TRBV30
AWRRRGNEQF
>TRBJ2-7|TRBV27
ASSHRDSYEQY
>TRBJ2-7|TRBV5-1
ASSLGAVPSYEQY
>TRBJ2-3|TRBV13
ASSEGLAGRSTQY
>TRBJ2-1|TRBV5-4
ASSLTRGSYNEQF
>TRBJ2-1|TRBV29-1
SVGVGQGGNEQF
>TRBJ1-1|TRBV9
ASSVSSGEIVF
>TRBJ2-5|TRBV27
ASRRDRGETQY
>TRBJ1-2|TRBV19
ASSMIAGEHYGYT
>TRBJ1-2|TRBV15
ATSRGGYGYGYT